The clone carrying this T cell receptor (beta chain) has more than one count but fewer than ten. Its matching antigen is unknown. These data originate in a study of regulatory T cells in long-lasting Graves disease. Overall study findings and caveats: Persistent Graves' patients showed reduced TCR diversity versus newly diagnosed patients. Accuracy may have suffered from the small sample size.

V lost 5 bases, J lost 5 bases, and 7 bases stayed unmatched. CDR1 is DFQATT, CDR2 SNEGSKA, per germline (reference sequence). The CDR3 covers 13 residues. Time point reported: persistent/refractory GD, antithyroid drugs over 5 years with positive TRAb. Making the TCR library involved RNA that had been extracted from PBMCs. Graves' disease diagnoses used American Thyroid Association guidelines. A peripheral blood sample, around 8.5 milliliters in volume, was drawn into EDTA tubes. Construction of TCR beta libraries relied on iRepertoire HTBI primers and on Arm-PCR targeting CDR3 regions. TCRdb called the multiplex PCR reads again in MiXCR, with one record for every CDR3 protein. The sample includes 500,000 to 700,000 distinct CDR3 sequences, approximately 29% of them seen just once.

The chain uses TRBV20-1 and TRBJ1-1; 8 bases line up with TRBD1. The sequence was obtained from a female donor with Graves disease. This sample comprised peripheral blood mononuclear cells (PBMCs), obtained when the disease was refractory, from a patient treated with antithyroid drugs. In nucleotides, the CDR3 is TGCAGTGCTCGGCAGGGGGCAAGGACTGAAGCTTTCTTT. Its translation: CSARQGARTEAFF.